A selection of T cell receptor beta chains follows, all from one sample in a study of blood T cell repertoires in COVID-19. Only in-frame clones appear in the TCRdb table, and some are missing; sequencing was by immunoSEQ multiplex PCR. The data show 400,000 or so clones, around 91% seen once. The sample consisted of peripheral blood. These receptor sequences come from a woman between 40 and 55 years old with COVID-19, enrolled during active disease. CDR3s include the opening cysteine and the closing phenylalanine or tryptophan. A D gene is named only where the DNA matches it firmly. Part of the rows lack a size; the others show once, few, many or a class for expanded clones.

cdr3_aa: CASSLATSNTGELFF; cdr3_nt: TGTGCCAGCAGTTTAGCAACTTCGAACACCGGGGAGCTGTTTTTT; j_call: TRBJ2-2; d_call: -; clone_size: few; v_call: TRBV27
cdr3_aa: CATSSRDKPNYGYTF; cdr3_nt: TGTGCCACCAGCAGCCGGGACAAGCCAAACTATGGCTACACCTTC; j_call: TRBJ1-2; d_call: -; clone_size: once; v_call: TRBV15
cdr3_aa: CASSLWRTGTSGNTIYF; cdr3_nt: TGTGCCAGCAGTTTATGGCGGACAGGCACCTCTGGAAACACCATATATTTT; j_call: TRBJ1-3; d_call: TRBD1; clone_size: -; v_call: TRBV28
cdr3_aa: CASSQDSAGAGGYTF; cdr3_nt: TGTGCCAGCAGCCAAGATTCAGCAGGTGCGGGTGGCTACACCTTC; j_call: TRBJ1-2; d_call: -; clone_size: -; v_call: TRBV3-1/TRBV3-2
cdr3_aa: CASSLFPAVAGGAEQYF; cdr3_nt: TGTGCCAGCAGTTTATTCCCGGCAGTTGCGGGAGGAGCCGAGCAGTACTTC; j_call: TRBJ2-7; d_call: TRBD2; clone_size: -; v_call: TRBV28
cdr3_aa: CASSFRVGDGYTF; cdr3_nt: TGTGCCAGCAGTTTTAGGGTAGGGGATGGCTACACCTTC; j_call: TRBJ1-2; d_call: -; clone_size: -; v_call: TRBV6-5
cdr3_aa: CASSPVPSGGGNEQFF; cdr3_nt: TGTGCCAGCAGCCCGGTACCTAGCGGGGGAGGTAATGAGCAGTTCTTC; j_call: TRBJ2-1; d_call: TRBD2; clone_size: -; v_call: TRBV7-9
cdr3_aa: CATSSLGLSAGGPIYEQFF; cdr3_nt: TGTGCCACCAGCAGTTTGGGGTTGTCGGCGGGAGGGCCGATATATGAGCAGTTCTTC; j_call: TRBJ2-1; d_call: TRBD2; clone_size: once; v_call: TRBV15
cdr3_aa: CASSFRGDTQYF; cdr3_nt: TGTGCCAGCAGTTTTCGAGGAGATACGCAGTATTTT; j_call: TRBJ2-3; d_call: -; clone_size: -; v_call: TRBV28
cdr3_aa: CASKVSSGSTYEQYF; cdr3_nt: TGTGCCAGCAAAGTCTCTAGCGGGAGTACGTACGAGCAGTACTTC; j_call: TRBJ2-7; d_call: TRBD2; clone_size: -; v_call: TRBV27
cdr3_aa: CASSYRGQGQNIQYF; cdr3_nt: TGTGCCAGCAGTTACCGGGGACAGGGACAAAACATTCAGTACTTC; j_call: TRBJ2-4; d_call: TRBD1; clone_size: -; v_call: TRBV6-5
cdr3_aa: CASSLESYLGYTF; cdr3_nt: TGCGCCAGCAGCCTAGAATCGTATCTGGGCTACACCTTC; j_call: TRBJ1-2; d_call: -; clone_size: -; v_call: TRBV4-3
cdr3_aa: CATSGNRGSTYGYTF; cdr3_nt: TGTGCCACCAGCGGTAACAGGGGGAGTACCTATGGCTACACCTTC; j_call: TRBJ1-2; d_call: TRBD1; clone_size: -; v_call: TRBV24-1
cdr3_aa: CASGQLETQYF; cdr3_nt: TGTGCCAGCGGACAGTTGGAGACCCAGTACTTC; j_call: TRBJ2-5; d_call: -; clone_size: -; v_call: TRBV6-6
cdr3_aa: CASSPRDRVSGELFF; cdr3_nt: TGTGCCAGCAGTCCCCGGGACAGAGTTTCCGGGGAGCTGTTTTTT; j_call: TRBJ2-2; d_call: TRBD1; clone_size: -; v_call: TRBV27
cdr3_aa: CASSLGQGASTGELFF; cdr3_nt: TGCGCCAGCAGCTTGGGACAGGGGGCGTCCACCGGGGAGCTGTTTTTT; j_call: TRBJ2-2; d_call: TRBD1; clone_size: -; v_call: TRBV5-1
cdr3_aa: CASSERGYTEAFF; cdr3_nt: TGTGCCAGCAGCGAAAGGGGCTACACTGAAGCTTTCTTT; j_call: TRBJ1-1; d_call: -; clone_size: -; v_call: TRBV9
cdr3_aa: CASSSPGGPSNYGYTF; cdr3_nt: TGTGCCAGCAGTTCCCCGGGGGGGCCCTCTAACTATGGCTACACCTTC; j_call: TRBJ1-2; d_call: -; clone_size: -; v_call: TRBV28
cdr3_aa: CASSRRGGQNTEAFF; cdr3_nt: TGTGCCAGCAGTCGGAGGGGGGGTCAGAACACTGAAGCTTTCTTT; j_call: TRBJ1-1; d_call: -; clone_size: -; v_call: TRBV6-5
cdr3_aa: CASSSPGREGTDTQYF; cdr3_nt: TGTGCCAGCTCGTCGCCGGGGAGAGAGGGAACAGATACGCAGTATTTT; j_call: TRBJ2-3; d_call: -; clone_size: -; v_call: TRBV18
cdr3_aa: CASSPNSSGNTIYF; cdr3_nt: TGTGCCAGCAGTCCTAATAGCTCTGGAAACACCATATATTTT; j_call: TRBJ1-3; d_call: -; clone_size: -; v_call: TRBV28
cdr3_aa: CASSGTGGSGANVLTF; cdr3_nt: TGTGCCAGCAGTGGGACAGGGGGCTCTGGGGCCAACGTCCTGACTTTC; j_call: TRBJ2-6; d_call: TRBD1; clone_size: -; v_call: TRBV6-1
cdr3_aa: CASRRDVANQPQHF; cdr3_nt: TGTGCCAGCCGGAGGGACGTCGCGAATCAGCCCCAGCATTTT; j_call: TRBJ1-5; d_call: -; clone_size: -; v_call: TRBV11-2
cdr3_aa: CASSKDGGRQETQYF; cdr3_nt: TGTGCCAGCTCAAAAGACGGGGGGCGGCAAGAGACCCAGTACTTC; j_call: TRBJ2-5; d_call: -; clone_size: -; v_call: TRBV7-6
cdr3_aa: CASSPTSAQETQYF; cdr3_nt: TGTGCCAGCAGCCCGACTAGCGCTCAAGAGACCCAGTACTTC; j_call: TRBJ2-5; d_call: TRBD2; clone_size: -; v_call: TRBV27
cdr3_aa: CASSQGDSIALNTEAFF; cdr3_nt: TGCGCCAGCAGCCAGGGGGACAGTATCGCGCTCAACACTGAAGCTTTCTTT; j_call: TRBJ1-1; d_call: TRBD1; clone_size: few; v_call: TRBV4-3
cdr3_aa: CASSGVKRQGELNTEAFF; cdr3_nt: TGTGCCAGCAGCGGCGTTAAGAGACAGGGGGAATTGAACACTGAAGCTTTCTTT; j_call: TRBJ1-1; d_call: TRBD1; clone_size: -; v_call: TRBV9
cdr3_aa: CASSPGGRAIGYTF; cdr3_nt: TGCGCCAGCAGCCCGGGGGGGAGGGCTATTGGCTACACCTTC; j_call: TRBJ1-2; d_call: -; clone_size: -; v_call: TRBV5-1
cdr3_aa: CASSLGLAGVGEQFF; cdr3_nt: TGTGCCAGCAGCTTAGGGCTAGCGGGAGTGGGTGAGCAGTTCTTC; j_call: TRBJ2-1; d_call: TRBD2; clone_size: -; v_call: TRBV7-2
cdr3_aa: CASSEEAGGKWDTQYF; cdr3_nt: TGTGCCAGCAGCGAAGAGGCGGGAGGGAAGTGGGATACGCAGTATTTT; j_call: TRBJ2-3; d_call: TRBD2; clone_size: -; v_call: TRBV9
cdr3_aa: CASSLVPTGGDGYTF; cdr3_nt: TGTGCCAGCAGCTTGGTTCCGACAGGGGGCGATGGCTACACCTTC; j_call: TRBJ1-2; d_call: TRBD1; clone_size: few; v_call: TRBV5-5
cdr3_aa: CASYIRGYGYTF; cdr3_nt: TGTGCCAGCTATATCAGGGGATATGGCTACACCTTC; j_call: TRBJ1-2; d_call: -; clone_size: -; v_call: TRBV28
cdr3_aa: CASSARQGSSGNTIYF; cdr3_nt: TGTGCCAGTAGTGCCCGACAGGGGAGCTCTGGAAACACCATATATTTT; j_call: TRBJ1-3; d_call: TRBD1; clone_size: -; v_call: TRBV19
cdr3_aa: CASSPRQGEETQYF; cdr3_nt: TGTGCCAGCAGCCCCCGACAGGGCGAAGAGACCCAGTACTTC; j_call: TRBJ2-5; d_call: TRBD1; clone_size: -; v_call: TRBV7-8
cdr3_aa: CASSDQGATEAFF; cdr3_nt: TGTGCCAGCAGTGACCAGGGGGCCACTGAAGCTTTCTTT; j_call: TRBJ1-1; d_call: TRBD1; clone_size: -; v_call: TRBV6-1
cdr3_aa: CASSSPGTEGYGYTF; cdr3_nt: TGTGCCAGCAGTTCTCCCGGGACAGAAGGGTATGGCTACACCTTC; j_call: TRBJ1-2; d_call: TRBD1; clone_size: -; v_call: TRBV28
cdr3_aa: CASRGTGIYNSPLHF; cdr3_nt: TGTGCCAGCAGAGGGACAGGGATCTATAATTCACCCCTCCACTTT; j_call: TRBJ1-6; d_call: TRBD1; clone_size: -; v_call: TRBV2
cdr3_aa: CASSPSGQGASPLHF; cdr3_nt: TGTGCCAGCAGCCCCTCCGGACAGGGAGCCTCACCCCTCCACTTT; j_call: TRBJ1-6; d_call: TRBD1; clone_size: once; v_call: TRBV7-2
cdr3_aa: CASSLEGGVANSPLHF; cdr3_nt: TGCGCCAGCAGCTTGGAGGGAGGGGTGGCTAATTCACCCCTCCACTTT; j_call: TRBJ1-6; d_call: -; clone_size: -; v_call: TRBV5-1
cdr3_aa: CASSTRGQNSPLHF; cdr3_nt: TGTGCCAGCAGCACTAGAGGGCAGAATTCACCCCTCCACTTT; j_call: TRBJ1-6; d_call: -; clone_size: -; v_call: TRBV9
cdr3_aa: CASSLSSEAQAFF; cdr3_nt: TGTGCTAGCAGCTTAAGTTCCGAAGCGCAAGCTTTCTTT; j_call: TRBJ1-1; d_call: -; clone_size: -; v_call: TRBV7-7
cdr3_aa: CASSNRGLVEKLFF; cdr3_nt: TGTGCCAGCAGCAACAGGGGGCTCGTGGAAAAACTGTTTTTT; j_call: TRBJ1-4; d_call: TRBD1; clone_size: -; v_call: TRBV7-9
cdr3_aa: CASGSSGYTF; cdr3_nt: TGTGCCAGTGGCTCCTCGGGCTACACCTTC; j_call: TRBJ1-2; d_call: -; clone_size: -; v_call: TRBV19
cdr3_aa: CASSLAGGVLNEQFF; cdr3_nt: TGTGCCAGCAGTTTAGCTGGGGGGGTATTGAATGAGCAGTTCTTC; j_call: TRBJ2-1; d_call: TRBD2; clone_size: -; v_call: TRBV27
cdr3_aa: CASGRTGLGGYTF; cdr3_nt: TGTGCTAGTGGAAGGACAGGGTTGGGTGGCTACACCTTC; j_call: TRBJ1-2; d_call: TRBD1; clone_size: -; v_call: TRBV12-5
cdr3_aa: CASTPTGLNTEAFF; cdr3_nt: TGTGCCAGCACCCCAACAGGGCTGAACACTGAAGCTTTCTTT; j_call: TRBJ1-1; d_call: -; clone_size: -; v_call: TRBV2
cdr3_aa: CASSDRTSGEQYF; cdr3_nt: TGTGCCAGCAGTGACCGGACTAGCGGGGAGCAGTACTTC; j_call: TRBJ2-7; d_call: TRBD2; clone_size: -; v_call: TRBV6-2/TRBV6-3
cdr3_aa: CAIPSRGDTGELFF; cdr3_nt: TGTGCCATCCCCAGCCGGGGGGACACCGGGGAGCTGTTTTTT; j_call: TRBJ2-2; d_call: TRBD2; clone_size: once; v_call: TRBV10-3
cdr3_aa: CASSLGRGGSSNEQFF; cdr3_nt: TGTGCCAGCAGCTTAGGGCGGGGGGGCTCAAGCAATGAGCAGTTCTTC; j_call: TRBJ2-1; d_call: TRBD2; clone_size: -; v_call: TRBV7-8
cdr3_aa: CASSPGTGDSPLHF; cdr3_nt: TGTGCCAGCTCACCCGGGACAGGGGATTCACCCCTCCACTTT; j_call: TRBJ1-6; d_call: TRBD1; clone_size: -; v_call: TRBV18
cdr3_aa: CASSQEWRENTSGRRGANVLTF; cdr3_nt: TGCGCCAGCAGCCAAGAGTGGAGGGAGAACACTAGCGGGAGAAGGGGGGCCAACGTCCTGACTTTC; j_call: TRBJ2-6; d_call: TRBD2; clone_size: -; v_call: TRBV4-3
cdr3_aa: CASSLYRGASSYNSPLHF; cdr3_nt: TGTGCCAGCAGTTTATATCGGGGAGCTAGCTCCTATAATTCACCCCTCCACTTT; j_call: TRBJ1-6; d_call: -; clone_size: -; v_call: TRBV27